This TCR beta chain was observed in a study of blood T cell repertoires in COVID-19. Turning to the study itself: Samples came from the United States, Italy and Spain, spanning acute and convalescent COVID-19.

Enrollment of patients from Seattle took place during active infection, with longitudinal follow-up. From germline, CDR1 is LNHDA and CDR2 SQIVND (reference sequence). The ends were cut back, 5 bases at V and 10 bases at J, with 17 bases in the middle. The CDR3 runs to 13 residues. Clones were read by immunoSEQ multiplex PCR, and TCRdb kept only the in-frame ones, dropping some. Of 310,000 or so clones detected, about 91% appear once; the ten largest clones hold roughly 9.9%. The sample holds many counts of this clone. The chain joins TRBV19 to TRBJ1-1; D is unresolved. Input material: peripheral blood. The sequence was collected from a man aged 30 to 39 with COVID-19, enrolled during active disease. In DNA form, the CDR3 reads TGTGCCAGTAGTGTCCAAAATCCCGGAGGAGCTTTCTTT. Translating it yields CASSVQNPGGAFF.